Listed below are T cell receptor beta chains from one sample, sequenced in a study of cytomegalovirus exposure and HLA in healthy donors. Some clones are missing from TCRdb's copy, which holds only in-frame ones; the method was immunoSEQ multiplex PCR. The sample yields fewer than 200,000 clones, more than 80% seen once. Sequenced sample: PBMCs. The receptors derive from a woman aged 18-30 years in good health and CMV-seronegative. CDR3s include the opening cysteine and the closing phenylalanine or tryptophan. Each record gives: D gene, clone size, V gene, J gene, CDR3 DNA, CDR3 protein. D genes are given only for firm matches. Some rows have no size entry. The others give once, few or many, or a class for an expanded clone.

d_gene: TRBD1
abundance: .
v_gene: TRBV6-6
j_gene: TRBJ1-5
CDR3nt: TGTGCCAGCAGCCCTAGGGACAGGGGCTATCAGCCCCAGCATTTT
CDR3aa: CASSPRDRGYQPQHF

d_gene: TRBD1
abundance: .
v_gene: TRBV6-5
j_gene: TRBJ1-1
CDR3nt: TGTGCCAGAGACAGGGGGCTAGGAACTGAAGCTTTCTTT
CDR3aa: CARDRGLGTEAFF

d_gene: .
abundance: many
v_gene: TRBV5-6
j_gene: TRBJ2-7
CDR3nt: TGTGCCAGCAGCTTTGCGGGGTTAGACTACGAGCAGTACTTC
CDR3aa: CASSFAGLDYEQYF

d_gene: .
abundance: .
v_gene: TRBV7-9
j_gene: TRBJ1-1
CDR3nt: TGTGCCAGCAGCTTACGGTACACTGAAGCTTTCTTT
CDR3aa: CASSLRYTEAFF

d_gene: TRBD1
abundance: .
v_gene: TRBV7-9
j_gene: TRBJ1-4
CDR3nt: TGTGCCAGCAGCTTAGACAGGGGATCCGCAACTAATGAAAAACTGTTTTTT
CDR3aa: CASSLDRGSATNEKLFF

d_gene: .
abundance: once
v_gene: TRBV27
j_gene: TRBJ1-5
CDR3nt: TGTGCCAGCAGGTCGCCAGGGGGCAATCAGCCCCAGCATTTT
CDR3aa: CASRSPGGNQPQHF

d_gene: .
abundance: .
v_gene: TRBV7-9
j_gene: TRBJ2-4
CDR3nt: TGTGCCAGCAGCTTAGTGGGAGGAGAAAACATTCAGTACTTC
CDR3aa: CASSLVGGENIQYF

d_gene: TRBD1
abundance: few
v_gene: TRBV2
j_gene: TRBJ2-3
CDR3nt: TGTGCCAGCGCCTGGGACAGGGGGCGTTCAGATACGCAGTATTTT
CDR3aa: CASAWDRGRSDTQYF

d_gene: TRBD1
abundance: .
v_gene: TRBV5-1
j_gene: TRBJ1-6
CDR3nt: TGCGCCAGCAGCTTGACAGGGGCCAATAATTCACCCCTCCACTTT
CDR3aa: CASSLTGANNSPLHF

d_gene: .
abundance: .
v_gene: TRBV7-9
j_gene: TRBJ2-5
CDR3nt: TGTGCCAGCAGCTTAGGGCAGGGGAGCCAAGAGACCCAGTACTTC
CDR3aa: CASSLGQGSQETQYF

d_gene: TRBD1
abundance: .
v_gene: TRBV13
j_gene: TRBJ1-1
CDR3nt: TGTGCCAGCAGCTTAGTGACAGGGAGCACTGAAGCTTTCTTT
CDR3aa: CASSLVTGSTEAFF

d_gene: TRBD1
abundance: .
v_gene: TRBV7-9
j_gene: TRBJ1-2
CDR3nt: TGTTCCAGCAGCCCAGGAATAGGGACAGGGAGGCATGGCTACACCTTC
CDR3aa: CSSSPGIGTGRHGYTF

d_gene: TRBD2
abundance: .
v_gene: TRBV4-1
j_gene: TRBJ2-1
CDR3nt: TGCGCCAGCAGCCAGCTAGCGGGAGACAATGAGCAGTTCTTC
CDR3aa: CASSQLAGDNEQFF

d_gene: .
abundance: .
v_gene: TRBV6-1
j_gene: TRBJ2-7
CDR3nt: TGTGCCAGCAGTGAAGGCATCGGAGTTGAGCAGTACTTC
CDR3aa: CASSEGIGVEQYF

d_gene: TRBD2
abundance: .
v_gene: TRBV7-9
j_gene: TRBJ2-5
CDR3nt: TGTGCCAGCAGCTCGACTAGCAAACAAGAGACCCAGTACTTC
CDR3aa: CASSSTSKQETQYF

d_gene: TRBD1
abundance: once
v_gene: TRBV2
j_gene: TRBJ2-1
CDR3nt: TGTGCCAGCAGGGAAGGGACAGGGCTATACAATGAGCAGTTCTTC
CDR3aa: CASREGTGLYNEQFF

d_gene: .
abundance: .
v_gene: TRBV5-6
j_gene: TRBJ1-1
CDR3nt: TGTGTCAGCACCTTAAAAGGAGCAGGGCGCACTGAAGCTTTCTTT
CDR3aa: CVSTLKGAGRTEAFF

d_gene: TRBD1
abundance: .
v_gene: TRBV6-5
j_gene: TRBJ2-5
CDR3nt: TGTGCCAGCAGTTGGACAGGGGGCTTGGAGACCCAGTACTTC
CDR3aa: CASSWTGGLETQYF

d_gene: .
abundance: .
v_gene: TRBV6-5
j_gene: TRBJ2-1
CDR3nt: TGTGCCAGCAGTGCCTGGAGTGGACACAACAATGAGCAGTTCTTC
CDR3aa: CASSAWSGHNNEQFF

d_gene: TRBD1
abundance: .
v_gene: TRBV5-5
j_gene: TRBJ1-2
CDR3nt: TGTGCCAGCAGCTATTGGAGACAGGGAGATGGCTACACCTTC
CDR3aa: CASSYWRQGDGYTF

d_gene: TRBD1
abundance: once
v_gene: TRBV5-1
j_gene: TRBJ2-1
CDR3nt: TGCGCCAGCAGCCACGGACAGGGGGCGCGTAAATCCTACAATGAGCAGTTCTTC
CDR3aa: CASSHGQGARKSYNEQFF

d_gene: .
abundance: .
v_gene: TRBV11-2
j_gene: TRBJ1-1
CDR3nt: TGTGCCAGCAGCTTACAGGGAAAGAACACTGAAGCTTTCTTT
CDR3aa: CASSLQGKNTEAFF

d_gene: .
abundance: .
v_gene: TRBV6-5
j_gene: TRBJ2-5
CDR3nt: TGTGCCAGCAAAGGGGACTTTTTTGTAGAGGAGACCCGGTACTTC
CDR3aa: CASKGDFFVEETRYF

d_gene: .
abundance: .
v_gene: TRBV9
j_gene: TRBJ2-3
CDR3nt: TGTGCCAGCAGCGTAGGACAATCTAGCACAGATACGCAGTATTTT
CDR3aa: CASSVGQSSTDTQYF

d_gene: TRBD1
abundance: .
v_gene: TRBV9
j_gene: TRBJ2-3
CDR3nt: TGTGCCAGCAGCGTAGAGGGGGGACAGGGCGGGGATACGCAGTATTTT
CDR3aa: CASSVEGGQGGDTQYF

d_gene: .
abundance: .
v_gene: TRBV6-6
j_gene: TRBJ1-2
CDR3nt: TGTGCCAGCAAACCCCTGGGAGGGGCGGCTGGCTACACCTTC
CDR3aa: CASKPLGGAAGYTF

d_gene: .
abundance: few
v_gene: TRBV11-2
j_gene: TRBJ1-1
CDR3nt: TGTGCCAGCAGCTTATACACCTCGAACACTGAAGCTTTCTTT
CDR3aa: CASSLYTSNTEAFF

d_gene: TRBD1
abundance: .
v_gene: TRBV5-1
j_gene: TRBJ2-7
CDR3nt: TGCGCCAGCAGCCTGACAGGGAGCTCCTACGAGCAGTACTTC
CDR3aa: CASSLTGSSYEQYF

d_gene: .
abundance: .
v_gene: TRBV11-3
j_gene: TRBJ2-1
CDR3nt: TGTGCCAGCAGCTCCCAGGGGATGTTTAATGAGCAGTTCTTC
CDR3aa: CASSSQGMFNEQFF

d_gene: TRBD1
abundance: .
v_gene: TRBV5-1
j_gene: TRBJ2-5
CDR3nt: TGCGCCAGCAGAATAACAGGGGGCCGTGGAGAGACCCAGTACTTC
CDR3aa: CASRITGGRGETQYF

d_gene: .
abundance: .
v_gene: TRBV18
j_gene: TRBJ1-3
CDR3nt: TGTGCCAGCTCACCGGCGGGGGTCTCTGGAAACACCATATATTTT
CDR3aa: CASSPAGVSGNTIYF

d_gene: TRBD2
abundance: few
v_gene: TRBV5-5
j_gene: TRBJ2-1
CDR3nt: TGTGCCAGCACTAGCGGGAGCTCCTACAATGAGCAGTTCTTC
CDR3aa: CASTSGSSYNEQFF

d_gene: TRBD1
abundance: .
v_gene: TRBV18
j_gene: TRBJ2-5
CDR3nt: TGTGCCAGCTCACCTCCCGGACAGGGGGGCGAGACCCAGTACTTC
CDR3aa: CASSPPGQGGETQYF

d_gene: TRBD2
abundance: .
v_gene: TRBV15
j_gene: TRBJ2-2
CDR3nt: TGTGCCACCAGCAGAGCGTCTAGCGGGGGAGATTCCGGGGAGCTGTTTTTT
CDR3aa: CATSRASSGGDSGELFF

d_gene: TRBD1
abundance: .
v_gene: TRBV10-3
j_gene: TRBJ2-1
CDR3nt: TGTGCCATCAAAGCCGGGACAGGGCTCTACAATGAGCAGTTCTTC
CDR3aa: CAIKAGTGLYNEQFF

d_gene: .
abundance: .
v_gene: TRBV19
j_gene: TRBJ2-1
CDR3nt: TGTGCCAGTAGCCCTCTGGGCATAAGCTCCTACAATGAGCAGTTCTTC
CDR3aa: CASSPLGISSYNEQFF

d_gene: .
abundance: .
v_gene: TRBV30
j_gene: TRBJ2-1
CDR3nt: TGTGCCTGGACGGTTCCCTACAATGAGCAGTTCTTC
CDR3aa: CAWTVPYNEQFF

d_gene: TRBD1
abundance: few
v_gene: TRBV6-5
j_gene: TRBJ2-7
CDR3nt: TGTGCCAGCAGCCGCGCCGGGACAGGGGGCTACGAGCAGTACTTC
CDR3aa: CASSRAGTGGYEQYF

d_gene: .
abundance: .
v_gene: TRBV5-4
j_gene: TRBJ2-3
CDR3nt: TGTGCCAGCAGCTTGTCGGGCACAGATACGCAGTATTTT
CDR3aa: CASSLSGTDTQYF

d_gene: .
abundance: .
v_gene: TRBV28
j_gene: TRBJ2-7
CDR3nt: TGTGCCAGCAGTTCCCCAGGAGGAACCTACGAGCAGTACTTC
CDR3aa: CASSSPGGTYEQYF

d_gene: TRBD2
abundance: .
v_gene: TRBV23-1
j_gene: TRBJ2-7
CDR3nt: TGCGCCAGCGGTCTAAGGACTAGCGCAATATGCCCTTACGAGCAGTACTTC
CDR3aa: CASGLRTSAICPYEQYF

d_gene: .
abundance: .
v_gene: TRBV27
j_gene: TRBJ2-4
CDR3nt: TGTGCCAGCAGTTTATCAGGAGTCGCCAAAAACATTCAGTACTTC
CDR3aa: CASSLSGVAKNIQYF

d_gene: .
abundance: .
v_gene: TRBV4-1
j_gene: TRBJ1-5
CDR3nt: TGCGCCAGCAGCCAAGATCTATCTTTGAGCAATCAGCCCCAGCATTTT
CDR3aa: CASSQDLSLSNQPQHF

d_gene: TRBD1
abundance: .
v_gene: TRBV20-1
j_gene: TRBJ2-7
CDR3nt: TGCAGTGCTCGACAGGGCTACGAGCAGTACTTC
CDR3aa: CSARQGYEQYF

d_gene: TRBD1
abundance: .
v_gene: TRBV6-6
j_gene: TRBJ1-1
CDR3nt: TGTGCCAGCAGTTACGGACAGGTGAACACTGAAGCTTTCTTT
CDR3aa: CASSYGQVNTEAFF

d_gene: TRBD1
abundance: once
v_gene: TRBV9
j_gene: TRBJ1-1
CDR3nt: TGTGCCAGCAGCCCTTCGGGACAGGGTAGCACTGAAGCTTTCTTT
CDR3aa: CASSPSGQGSTEAFF